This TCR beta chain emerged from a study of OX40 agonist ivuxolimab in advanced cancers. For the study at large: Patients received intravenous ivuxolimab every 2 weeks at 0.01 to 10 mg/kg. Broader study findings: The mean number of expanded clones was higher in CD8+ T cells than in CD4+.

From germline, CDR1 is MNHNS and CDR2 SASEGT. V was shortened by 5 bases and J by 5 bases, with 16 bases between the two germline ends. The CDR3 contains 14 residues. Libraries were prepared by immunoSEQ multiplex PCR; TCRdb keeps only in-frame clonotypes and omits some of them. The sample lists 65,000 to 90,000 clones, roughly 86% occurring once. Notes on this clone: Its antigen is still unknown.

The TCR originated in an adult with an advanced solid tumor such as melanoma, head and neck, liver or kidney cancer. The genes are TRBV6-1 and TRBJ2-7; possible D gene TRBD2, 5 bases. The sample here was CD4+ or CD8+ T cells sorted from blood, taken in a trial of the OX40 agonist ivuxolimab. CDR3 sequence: CASSTDYRRDEQYF. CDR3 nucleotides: TGTGCCAGCAGTACTGACTACCGCCGGGACGAGCAGTACTTC.